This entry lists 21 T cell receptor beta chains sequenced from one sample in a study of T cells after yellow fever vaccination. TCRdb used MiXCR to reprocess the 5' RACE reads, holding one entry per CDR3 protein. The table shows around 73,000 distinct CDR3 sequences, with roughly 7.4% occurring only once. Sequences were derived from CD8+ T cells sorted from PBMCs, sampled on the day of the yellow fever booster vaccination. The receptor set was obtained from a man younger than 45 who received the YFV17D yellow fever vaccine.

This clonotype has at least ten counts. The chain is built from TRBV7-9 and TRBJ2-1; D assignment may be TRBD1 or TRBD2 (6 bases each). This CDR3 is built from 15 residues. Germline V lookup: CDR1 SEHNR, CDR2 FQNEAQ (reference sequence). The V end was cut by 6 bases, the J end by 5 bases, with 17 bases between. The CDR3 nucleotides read TGTGCCAGCAGGCTAGGGGGTAGCGGCAACAATGAGCAGTTCTTC. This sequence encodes CASRLGGSGNNEQFF.

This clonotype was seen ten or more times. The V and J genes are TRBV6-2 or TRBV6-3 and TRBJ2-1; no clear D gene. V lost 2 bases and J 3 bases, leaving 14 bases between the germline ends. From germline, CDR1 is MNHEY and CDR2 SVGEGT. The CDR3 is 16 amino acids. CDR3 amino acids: CASSYNGLGNYNEQFF. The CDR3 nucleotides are TGTGCCAGCAGTTACAACGGGCTAGGGAACTACAATGAGCAGTTCTTC.

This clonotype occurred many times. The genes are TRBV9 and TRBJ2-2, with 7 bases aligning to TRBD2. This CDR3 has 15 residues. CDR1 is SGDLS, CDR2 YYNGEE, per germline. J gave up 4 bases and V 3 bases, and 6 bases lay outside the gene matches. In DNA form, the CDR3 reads TGTGCCAGCAGCGCGGGGGGTTTTGGCACCGGGGAGCTGTTTTTT. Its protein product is CASSAGGFGTGELFF.

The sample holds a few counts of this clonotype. CDR3 in amino acids: CASSDTTGPEAFF. The DNA for the CDR3 is TGTGCCAGCAGCGACACGACGGGCCCTGAAGCTTTCTTT. The chain employs TRBV6-1 and TRBJ1-1; D gene uncertain. Germline CDR1 and CDR2: MNHNS and SASEGT. With 6 bases removed from V and 6 bases from J, the gap between germline ends came to 14 bases. The CDR3 loop spans 13 amino acids.

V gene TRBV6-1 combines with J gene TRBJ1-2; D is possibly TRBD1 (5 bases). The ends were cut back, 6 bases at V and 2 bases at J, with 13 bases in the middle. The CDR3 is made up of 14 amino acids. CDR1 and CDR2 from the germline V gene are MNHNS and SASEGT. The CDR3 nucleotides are TGTGCCAGCAGGGAGGACACGACAAACTATGGCTACACCTTC. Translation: CASREDTTNYGYTF.

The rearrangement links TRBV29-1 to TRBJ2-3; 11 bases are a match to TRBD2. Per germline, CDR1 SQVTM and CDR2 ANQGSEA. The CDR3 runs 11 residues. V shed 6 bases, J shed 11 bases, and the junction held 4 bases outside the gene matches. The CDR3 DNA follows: TGCAGCGTCCGACTAGCGGGAAAGCAGTATTTT. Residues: CSVRLAGKQYF.

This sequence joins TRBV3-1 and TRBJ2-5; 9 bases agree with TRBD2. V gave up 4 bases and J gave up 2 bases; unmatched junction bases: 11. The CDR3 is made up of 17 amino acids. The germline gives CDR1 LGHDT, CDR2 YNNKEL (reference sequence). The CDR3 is CASSPPGASGDQETQYF. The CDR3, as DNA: TGTGCCAGCAGCCCCCCCGGGGCTAGCGGGGATCAAGAGACCCAGTACTTC.

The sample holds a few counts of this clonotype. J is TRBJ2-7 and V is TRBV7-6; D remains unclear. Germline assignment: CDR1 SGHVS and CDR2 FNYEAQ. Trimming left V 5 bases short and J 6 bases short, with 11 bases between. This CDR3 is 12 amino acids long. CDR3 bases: TGTGCCAGCAGCCACCTGGCGCTCGAGCAGTACTTC. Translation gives CASSHLALEQYF.

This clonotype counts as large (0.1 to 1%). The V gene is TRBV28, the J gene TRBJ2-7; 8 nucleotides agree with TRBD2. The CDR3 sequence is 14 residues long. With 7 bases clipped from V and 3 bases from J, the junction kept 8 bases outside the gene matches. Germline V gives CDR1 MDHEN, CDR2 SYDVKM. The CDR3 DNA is TGTGCCAGCAACCCGGGGGGGTCCGGCTACGAGCAGTACTTC. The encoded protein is CASNPGGSGYEQYF.

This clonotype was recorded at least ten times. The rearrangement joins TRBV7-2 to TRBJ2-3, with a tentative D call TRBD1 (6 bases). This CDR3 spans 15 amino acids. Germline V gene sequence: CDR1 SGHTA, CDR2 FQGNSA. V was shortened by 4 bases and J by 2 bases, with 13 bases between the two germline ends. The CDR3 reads CASSSNGQHTDTQYF. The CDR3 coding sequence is TGTGCCAGCAGCTCCAACGGACAGCACACAGATACGCAGTATTTT.

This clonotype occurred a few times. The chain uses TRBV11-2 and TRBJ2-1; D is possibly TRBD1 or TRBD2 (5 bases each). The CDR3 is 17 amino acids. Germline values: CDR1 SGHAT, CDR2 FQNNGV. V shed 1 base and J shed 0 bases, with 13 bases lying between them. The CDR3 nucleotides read TGTGCCAGCAGCTTAGGCTGGGGGAGTAGCTCCTACAATGAGCAGTTCTTC. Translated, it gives CASSLGWGSSSYNEQFF.

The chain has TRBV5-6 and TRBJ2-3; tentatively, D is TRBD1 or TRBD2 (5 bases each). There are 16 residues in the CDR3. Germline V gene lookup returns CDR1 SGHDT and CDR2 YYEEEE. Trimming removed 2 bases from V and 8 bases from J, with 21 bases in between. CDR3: CASSFSTEGIKGTQYF. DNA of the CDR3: TGTGCCAGCAGCTTTTCGACAGAGGGGATAAAGGGTACGCAGTATTTT.

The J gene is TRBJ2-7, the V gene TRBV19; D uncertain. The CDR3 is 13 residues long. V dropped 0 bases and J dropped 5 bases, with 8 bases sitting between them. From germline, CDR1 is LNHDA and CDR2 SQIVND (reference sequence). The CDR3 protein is CASSIDRGNEQYF. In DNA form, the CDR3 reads TGTGCCAGTAGTATAGACAGAGGAAACGAGCAGTACTTC.

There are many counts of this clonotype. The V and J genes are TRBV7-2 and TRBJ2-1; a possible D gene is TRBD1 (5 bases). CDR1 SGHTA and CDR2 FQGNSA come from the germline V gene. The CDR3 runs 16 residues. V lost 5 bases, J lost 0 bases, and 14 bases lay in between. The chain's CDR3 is CASSHLVQGSYNEQFF. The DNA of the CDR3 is TGTGCCAGCAGCCACCTGGTTCAGGGCTCCTACAATGAGCAGTTCTTC. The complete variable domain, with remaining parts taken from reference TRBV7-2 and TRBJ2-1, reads GAGVSQSPSNKVTEKGKDVELRCDPISGHTALYWYRQSLGQGLEFLIYFQGNSAPDKSGLPSDRFSAERTGGSVSTLTIQRTQQEDSAVYLCASSHLVQGSYNEQFFGPGTRLTVL.

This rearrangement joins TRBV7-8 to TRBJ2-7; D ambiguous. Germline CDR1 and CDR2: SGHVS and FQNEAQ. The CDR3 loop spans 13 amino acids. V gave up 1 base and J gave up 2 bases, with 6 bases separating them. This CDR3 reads CASSLELAYEQYF. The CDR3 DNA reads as TGTGCCAGCAGCTTAGAACTGGCCTACGAGCAGTACTTC.

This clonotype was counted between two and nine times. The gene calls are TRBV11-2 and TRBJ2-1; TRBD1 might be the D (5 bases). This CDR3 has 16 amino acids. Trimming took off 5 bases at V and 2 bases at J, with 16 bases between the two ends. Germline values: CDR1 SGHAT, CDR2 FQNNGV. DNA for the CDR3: TGTGCCAGCAGCCCTTTGGTGGGGCTAGCCTACAATGAGCAGTTCTTC. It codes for CASSPLVGLAYNEQFF.

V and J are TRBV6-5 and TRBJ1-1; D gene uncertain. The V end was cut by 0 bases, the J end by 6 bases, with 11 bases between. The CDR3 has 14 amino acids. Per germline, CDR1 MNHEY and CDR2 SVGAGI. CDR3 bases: TGTGCCAGCAGTTACTCCGAGACCTTGGCTGAAGCTTTCTTT. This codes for CASSYSETLAEAFF.

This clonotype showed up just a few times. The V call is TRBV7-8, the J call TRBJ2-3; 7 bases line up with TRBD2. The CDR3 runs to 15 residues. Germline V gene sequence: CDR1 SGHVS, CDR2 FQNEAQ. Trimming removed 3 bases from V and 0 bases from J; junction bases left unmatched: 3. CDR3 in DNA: TGTGCCAGCAGCTTGCTAGCGGTTAGCACAGATACGCAGTATTTT. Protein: CASSLLAVSTDTQYF.

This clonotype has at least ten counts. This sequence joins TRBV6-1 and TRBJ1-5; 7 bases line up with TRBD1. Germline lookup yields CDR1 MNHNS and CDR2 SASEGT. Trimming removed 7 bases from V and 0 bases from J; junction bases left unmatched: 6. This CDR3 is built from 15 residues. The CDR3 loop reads CASMPGQYSNQPQHF. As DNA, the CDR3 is TGTGCCAGCATGCCGGGACAGTATAGCAATCAGCCCCAGCATTTT.

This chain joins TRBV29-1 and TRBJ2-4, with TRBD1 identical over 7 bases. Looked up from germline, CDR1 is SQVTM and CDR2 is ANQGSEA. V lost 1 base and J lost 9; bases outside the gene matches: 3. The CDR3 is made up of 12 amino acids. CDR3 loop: CSVEAGQAIQYF. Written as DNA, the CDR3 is TGCAGCGTTGAAGCCGGACAGGCCATTCAGTACTTC.

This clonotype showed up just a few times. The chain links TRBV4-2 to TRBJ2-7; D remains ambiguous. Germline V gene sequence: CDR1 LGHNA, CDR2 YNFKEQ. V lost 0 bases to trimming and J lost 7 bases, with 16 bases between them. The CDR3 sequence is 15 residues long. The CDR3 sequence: CASSQDLGSSREQYF. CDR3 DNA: TGTGCCAGCAGCCAAGATCTCGGCAGCTCCAGGGAGCAGTACTTC.